This T cell receptor beta chain was identified during a study of neurological immune-mediated disorders. This clonotype came up a few times. Its specificity is not known. Study findings and constraints: No CDR3 amino acid sequences were shared by expanded clones across subjects, suggesting private repertoires in all groups. It was HTLV-1-associated myelopathy that showed the most TCR clonal expansion, while multiple sclerosis showed the least, falling below healthy controls.

Synthesis of cDNA used 5'RACE (with 10-nucleotide random UMIs). TCRdb fed the 5' RACE reads into MiXCR, producing one record per CDR3 protein. Of roughly 60,000 distinct CDR3 sequences listed, about an eighth are singletons. CDR1 and CDR2 (germline): LGHNA, YSLEER. The V end was cut by 0 bases, the J end by 8 bases, with 13 bases between. CDR3 length: 14 amino acids. Unsorted libraries were prepared from 2 million PBMCs held at -80 C. The sequence was obtained from a man aged 55 to 69 in good health. Sequences were obtained from PBMCs. The chain joins TRBV4-3 to TRBJ1-2; D not certain. CDR3 DNA sequence: TGCGCCAGCAGCCAAGATTTTGCCCTCGGGGGCTACACCTTC. As protein: CASSQDFALGGYTF.